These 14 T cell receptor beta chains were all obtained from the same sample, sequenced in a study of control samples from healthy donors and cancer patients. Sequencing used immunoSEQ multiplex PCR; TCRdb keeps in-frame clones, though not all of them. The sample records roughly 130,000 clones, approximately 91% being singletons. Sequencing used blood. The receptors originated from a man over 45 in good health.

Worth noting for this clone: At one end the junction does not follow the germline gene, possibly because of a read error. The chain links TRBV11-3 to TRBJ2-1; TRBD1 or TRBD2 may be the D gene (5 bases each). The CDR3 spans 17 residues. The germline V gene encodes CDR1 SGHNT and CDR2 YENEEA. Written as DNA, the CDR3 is TGTGCCAGCAGCTCCTTATCCCTCCGGGGCCCGCGCAATCAGCAGTTCTTC. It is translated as CASSSLSLRGPRNQQFF.

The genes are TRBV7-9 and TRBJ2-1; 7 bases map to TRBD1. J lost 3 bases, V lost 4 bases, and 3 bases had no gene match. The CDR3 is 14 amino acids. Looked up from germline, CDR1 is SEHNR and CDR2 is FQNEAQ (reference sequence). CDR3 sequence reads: CASSYRDSYNEQFF. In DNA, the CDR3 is TGTGCCAGCAGCTACCGGGACAGCTACAATGAGCAGTTCTTC.

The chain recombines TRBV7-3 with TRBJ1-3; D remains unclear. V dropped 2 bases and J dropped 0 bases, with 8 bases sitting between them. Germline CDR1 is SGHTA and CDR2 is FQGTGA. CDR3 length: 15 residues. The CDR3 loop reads CASSLFGNSGNTIYF. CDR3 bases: TGTGCCAGCAGCTTATTTGGGAACTCTGGAAACACCATATATTTT.

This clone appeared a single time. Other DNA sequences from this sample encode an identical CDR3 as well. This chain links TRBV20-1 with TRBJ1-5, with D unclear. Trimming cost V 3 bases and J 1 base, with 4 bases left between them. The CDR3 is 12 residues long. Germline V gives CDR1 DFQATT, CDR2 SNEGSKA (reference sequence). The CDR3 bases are TGCAGTGCTAGTGAGAGCAATCAGCCCCAGCATTTT. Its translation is CSASESNQPQHF.

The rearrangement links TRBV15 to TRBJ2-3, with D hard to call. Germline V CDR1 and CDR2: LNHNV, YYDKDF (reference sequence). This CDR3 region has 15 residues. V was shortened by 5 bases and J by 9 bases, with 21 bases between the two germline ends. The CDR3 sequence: CATSGNRFSQMTQYF. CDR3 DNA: TGTGCCACCAGCGGAAACCGCTTTTCACAGATGACGCAGTATTTT. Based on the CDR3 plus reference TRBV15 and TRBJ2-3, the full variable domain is DAMVIQNPRYQVTQFGKPVTLSCSQTLNHNVMYWYQQKSSQAPKLLFHYYDKDFNNEADTPDNFQSRRPNTSFCFLDIRSPGLGDTAMYLCATSGNRFSQMTQYFGPGTRLTVL.

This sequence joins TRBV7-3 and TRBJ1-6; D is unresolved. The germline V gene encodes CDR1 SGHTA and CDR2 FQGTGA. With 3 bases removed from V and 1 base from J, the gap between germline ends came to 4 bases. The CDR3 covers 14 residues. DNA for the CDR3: TGTGCCAGCAGCTTTCAATCCTATAATTCACCCCTCCACTTT. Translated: CASSFQSYNSPLHF.

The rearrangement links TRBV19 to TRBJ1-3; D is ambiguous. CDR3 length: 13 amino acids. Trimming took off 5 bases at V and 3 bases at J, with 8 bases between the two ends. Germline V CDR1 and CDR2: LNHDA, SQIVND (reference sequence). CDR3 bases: TGTGCCAGTAGTGTCGGGTATGGAAACACCATATATTTT. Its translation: CASSVGYGNTIYF. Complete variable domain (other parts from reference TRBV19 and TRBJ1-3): DGGITQSPKYLFRKEGQNVTLSCEQNLNHDAMYWYRQDPGQGLRLIYYSQIVNDFQKGDIAEGYSVSREKKESFPLTVTSAQKNPTAFYLCASSVGYGNTIYFGEGSWLTVV.

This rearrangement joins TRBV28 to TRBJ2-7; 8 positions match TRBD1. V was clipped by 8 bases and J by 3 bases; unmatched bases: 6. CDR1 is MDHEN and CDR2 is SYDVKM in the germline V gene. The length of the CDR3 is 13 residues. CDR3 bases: TGTGCCAGCGAAACAGACAGGGGCTACGAGCAGTACTTC. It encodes CASETDRGYEQYF.

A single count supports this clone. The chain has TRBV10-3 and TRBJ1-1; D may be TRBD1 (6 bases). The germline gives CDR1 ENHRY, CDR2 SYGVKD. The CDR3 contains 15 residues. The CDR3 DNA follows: TGTGCTTCGACAGGCCTGGCAAGTACGGGTGCTGAAGCTTTCTTT. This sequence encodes CASTGLASTGAEAFF.

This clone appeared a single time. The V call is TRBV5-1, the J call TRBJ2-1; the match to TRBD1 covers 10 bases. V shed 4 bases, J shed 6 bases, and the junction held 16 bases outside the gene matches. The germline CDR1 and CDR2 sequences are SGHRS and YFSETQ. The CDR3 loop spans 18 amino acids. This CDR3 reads CASSGQGGSRQVRNEQFF. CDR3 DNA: TGCGCCAGCAGCGGACAGGGGGGTTCTCGTCAGGTTCGCAATGAGCAGTTCTTC.

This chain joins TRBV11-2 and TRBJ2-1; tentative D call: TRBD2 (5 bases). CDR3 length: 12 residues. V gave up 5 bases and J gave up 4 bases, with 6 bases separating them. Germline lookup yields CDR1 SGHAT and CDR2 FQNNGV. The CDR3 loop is CASSPGYNEQFF. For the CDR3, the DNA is TGTGCCAGCAGCCCGGGGTACAATGAGCAGTTCTTC.

The DNA of the CDR3 is TGTGCTAGTGGTTTATTACCGAAGGACGGCGTCCTCTCTGGGGCCAACGTCCTGACTTTC. It encodes CASGLLPKDGVLSGANVLTF. V usage is TRBV12-5 and J usage is TRBJ2-6; D is unclear. Germline-derived CDR1 and CDR2 are LGHNT and FRNRAP. This CDR3 is 20 amino acids long. Trimming removed 3 bases from V and 0 bases from J, with 21 bases in between. The entire variable domain, with the rest obtained from reference TRBV12-5 and TRBJ2-6, is as follows: DARVTQTPRHKVTEMGQEVTMRCQPILGHNTVFWYRQTMMQGLELLAYFRNRAPLDDSGMPKDRFSAEMPDATLATLKIQPSEPRDSAVYFCASGLLPKDGVLSGANVLTFGAGSRLTVL.

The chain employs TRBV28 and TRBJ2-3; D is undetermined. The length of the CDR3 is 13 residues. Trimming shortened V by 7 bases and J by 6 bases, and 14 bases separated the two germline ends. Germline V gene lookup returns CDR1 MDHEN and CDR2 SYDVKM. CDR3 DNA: TGTGCCAGCACCTCACGAATCCACGATACGCAGTATTTT. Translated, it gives CASTSRIHDTQYF.

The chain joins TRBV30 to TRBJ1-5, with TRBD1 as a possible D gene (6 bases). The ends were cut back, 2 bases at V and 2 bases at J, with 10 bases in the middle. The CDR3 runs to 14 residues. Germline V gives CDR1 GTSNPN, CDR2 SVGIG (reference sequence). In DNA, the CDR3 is TGTGCCTGGAGTTGGGGGGCCGGCAATCAGCCCCAGCATTTT. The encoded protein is CAWSWGAGNQPQHF.